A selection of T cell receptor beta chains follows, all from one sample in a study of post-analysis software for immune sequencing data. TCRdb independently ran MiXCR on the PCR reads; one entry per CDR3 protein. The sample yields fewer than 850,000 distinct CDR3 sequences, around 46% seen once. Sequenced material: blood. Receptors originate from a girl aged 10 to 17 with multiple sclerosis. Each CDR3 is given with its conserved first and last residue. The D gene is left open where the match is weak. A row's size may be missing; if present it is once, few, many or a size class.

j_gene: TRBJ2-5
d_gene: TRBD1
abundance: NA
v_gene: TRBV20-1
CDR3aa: CSARAETGVETQYF
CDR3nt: TGCAGTGCTAGGGCGGAGACAGGGGTTGAGACCCAGTACTTC

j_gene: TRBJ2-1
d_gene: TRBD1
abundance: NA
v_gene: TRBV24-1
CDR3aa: CATSDVGQGKNEQFF
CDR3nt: TGTGCCACCAGTGACGTGGGACAGGGGAAAAATGAGCAGTTCTTC

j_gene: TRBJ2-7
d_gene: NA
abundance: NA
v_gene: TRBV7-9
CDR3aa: CASSIGTPEQYF
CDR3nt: TGTGCCAGCAGCATCGGGACTCCCGAACAGTACTTC

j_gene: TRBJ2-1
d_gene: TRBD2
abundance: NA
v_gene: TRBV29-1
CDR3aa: CSVRTSGKNEQFF
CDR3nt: TGCAGCGTTAGGACTAGCGGGAAGAATGAGCAGTTCTTC

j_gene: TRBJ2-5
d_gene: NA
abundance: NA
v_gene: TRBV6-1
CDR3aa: CASSPIGRATYNEQYF
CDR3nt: TGTGCCAGCAGTCCAATCGGGCGGGCAACCTACAATGAGCAGTACTTC

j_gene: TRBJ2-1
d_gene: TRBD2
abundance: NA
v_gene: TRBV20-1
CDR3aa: CSATSGRYIDEQFF
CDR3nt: TGCAGTGCGACTAGCGGGAGGTATATAGATGAGCAGTTCTTC

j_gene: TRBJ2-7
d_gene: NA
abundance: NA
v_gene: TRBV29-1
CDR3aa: CSVRGLSYEQYF
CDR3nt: TGCAGCGTGAGGGGACTTTCCTACGAGCAGTACTTC

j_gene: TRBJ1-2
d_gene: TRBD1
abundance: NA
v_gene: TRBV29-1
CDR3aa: CSARTGFGYTF
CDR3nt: TGCAGCGCTAGGACAGGGTTTGGCTACACCTTC

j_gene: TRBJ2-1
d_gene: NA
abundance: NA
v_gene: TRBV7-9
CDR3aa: CASSLLKAASFEQFF
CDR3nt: TGTGCCAGCAGCTTACTCAAAGCCGCCAGCTTTGAGCAGTTCTTC

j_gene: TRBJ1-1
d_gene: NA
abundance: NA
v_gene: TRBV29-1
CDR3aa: CSVGHMNTEAFF
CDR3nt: TGCAGCGTTGGCCACATGAACACTGAAGCTTTCTTT

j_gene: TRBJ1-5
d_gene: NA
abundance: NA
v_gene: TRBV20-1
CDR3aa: CSAREVRDQWDGNQPQHF
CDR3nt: TGCAGTGCTAGAGAGGTCAGGGATCAGTGGGATGGCAATCAGCCCCAGCATTTT

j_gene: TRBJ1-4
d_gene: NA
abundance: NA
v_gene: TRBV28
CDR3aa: CASSSDSFHNEKLFF
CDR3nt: TGTGCCAGCAGTTCCGACAGCTTCCATAATGAAAAACTGTTTTTT

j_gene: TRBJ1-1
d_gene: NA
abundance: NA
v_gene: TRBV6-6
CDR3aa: CASRDMGKTEAFF
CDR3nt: TGTGCCAGCAGGGATATGGGGAAGACTGAAGCTTTCTTT

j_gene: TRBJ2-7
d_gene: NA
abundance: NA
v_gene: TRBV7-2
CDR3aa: CASSLSGRLTYEQYF
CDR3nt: TGTGCCAGCAGCTTAAGCGGTCGTTTGACCTACGAGCAGTACTTC

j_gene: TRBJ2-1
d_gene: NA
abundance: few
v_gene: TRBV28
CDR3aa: CASSLSGPHNEQFF
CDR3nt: TGTGCCAGCAGTCTTTCGGGACCTCACAATGAGCAGTTCTTC

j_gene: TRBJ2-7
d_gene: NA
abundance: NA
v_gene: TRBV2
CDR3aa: CASNEQGGSYEQYF
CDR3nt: TGTGCCAGCAATGAACAGGGGGGGTCCTACGAGCAGTACTTC